This TCR beta chain was captured by sequencing in a study of beta chain features in type 1 diabetes (dated by TCRdb to 2017 to 2018). Broadly, across the study: No differences in mean age, gender distribution, total cell number or subset yield were found between patients and healthy donors. Across all samples, approximately 98,000,000 sorted cells were examined, and cell number per subset correlated strongly with RNA yield. The study compared the TCRB repertoires of sorted circulating CD4+ T cell subsets in recently diagnosed type 1 diabetes patients with those in matched healthy donors. Regulatory and stem cell-like memory subsets were isolated from only 8 patients and about 8 healthy donors, whereas naive and central memory subsets came from all 30 or so donors.

The entire isolated RNA was reverse transcribed using the High Capacity cDNA Reverse Transcription Kit, and thus expressed TCRB transcripts were sequenced. Naive, central memory and regulatory T cell samples underwent deep immunoSEQ sequencing, averaging approximately 3.5 million total reads per sample. Sorted cells were lysed in RLT buffer, and RNA was extracted using DNase-treated RNeasy Micro or Mini kits according to cell number. To prevent cross-contamination, every cell subset was processed on its own, while patient and healthy donor samples were processed together. The immunoSEQ multiplex PCR was used to amplify TCRB sequences from cDNA, yielding 87-bp fragments that span the CDR3 region. Sequencing of the amplicons was done on the Illumina HiSeq platform. From the authors' description of their analysis: Synthetic template baselines were used to correct PCR bias computationally, reads within Hamming distance 2 were collapsed together, and singletons that could not be merged were discarded. By aligning reads against IMGT, V, D and J genes, CDR3 length, and insertions or deletions at six rearrangement sites were assigned. Clonotype counts were normalized to sorted cell number within each subset before computing true diversity and Gini coefficients with the tcR R package. The overlap coefficient, calculated on TCRB nucleotide sequences, was used to measure repertoire sharing. Out-of-frame TCRB sequences from naive cells were analyzed as a proxy for the pre-selection repertoire. TCRdb holds this immuneACCESS table with in-frame rearrangements only. Some clones are missing; in checked studies, unresolved V genes explain under half, and the rest has no known cause. Clone size and the V and J calls come from that table; the DNA yielded D and trimming. The table for this sample lists under 800,000 clones; around a sixth of them were counted only once. The top ten constitute about 0.086% of the sample.

CDR1 is given as MDHEN and CDR2 as SYDVKM, both from the germline V gene. Counted from cysteine to phenylalanine, this CDR3 has 11 amino acids. Of the read, only the CDR3 DNA is kept; its 33 bases are in frame from base 1. V loses 5 bases of germline sequence and J loses 4 bases, and the interval between the two ends is 3 bases. With regard to this clone: It lacks a known antigen. No base quality values were provided; no much bigger clone lies one nucleotide off. The same CDR3 can be traced to other DNA sequences in this sample.

The investigation overall reported the following: Naive, central memory and regulatory TCRB repertoires appeared more similar among patients than among healthy donors. Because small numbers of individuals were included in the HLA sub-analyses, any influence of HLA type on TCRB rearrangement was left unresolved. Because cDNA rather than genomic DNA was sequenced, highly expressing activated cells could have been over-represented, although no difference in activation and CD3 levels was found between groups. A moderate but significant shortening of TCRB CDR3 length was observed in type 1 diabetes patients in all four CD4+ subsets. Shorter templates might be favored by PCR, yet because patient and control samples were amplified and corrected together, any such skew would affect both groups equally. Patients with type 1 diabetes made fewer insertions and deleted more nucleotides at VDJ recombination sites, implying thymic rearrangement abnormalities.

From each donor, a single peripheral blood sample of about 110 mL on average was drawn into heparinised tubes. Using a panel that included CD45RO, CCR7, CD25, CD127, CD95 and CD27, naive, central memory, regulatory and stem cell-like memory CD4+ T cells were sorted on a BD FACSAria II. All sorted populations exceeded 95% purity. PBMCs were isolated right away by Lymphoprep density gradient centrifugation and were stained directly, without culture. So that batch effects would be minimized, each experiment stained and sorted samples in pairs, pairing one healthy donor with one patient. The receptor was derived from a man aged 18 to 30 in good health. Material for sequencing was naive CD4+ T cells from blood. Read against the paper, the sample's cell subset or site label means: true naive CD4+ T cells. Recombination joined TRBV28 with TRBJ2-1; no D gene can be assigned with confidence. The nucleotide sequence is given as TGTGCCAGCAGTCGGTACAATGAGCAGTTCTTC. Its product reads: CASSRYNEQFF.